Described below is a single TCR beta chain sequence and its context. Antigen: not known. The V segment lost 7 bases and the J segment 5 bases; nucleotides outside the gene matches: 8. Germline V gene sequence: CDR1 SGHTA, CDR2 FQGNSA. This CDR3 spans 16 amino acids. The data were obtained in a study of shared clonotypes between healthy human individuals. Study context: Sampling drew on donors who were a couple of women and a few men aged 18 to 49.

Within Nashville, Tennessee resided all donors, each a Caucasian adult. Assay: immunoSEQ multiplex PCR; the TCRdb copy retains only in-frame clones and omits some. The repertoire holds about half a million clones, with more than 65% as singletons. Findings and caveats of the study: Owing to a small donor count, the genetic and exposure-history diversity represented was limited.

Input material: PBMCs. This sequence joins TRBV7-2 and TRBJ2-3; the match to TRBD2 covers 14 bases. The source is a woman in her 40s in good health. Some clones in this sample may be carry-over from other donors' samples. CDR3 sequence: CASKKPGLAGVDTQYF. The CDR3 DNA is TGTGCCAGCAAAAAACCGGGACTAGCGGGAGTAGATACGCAGTATTTT.